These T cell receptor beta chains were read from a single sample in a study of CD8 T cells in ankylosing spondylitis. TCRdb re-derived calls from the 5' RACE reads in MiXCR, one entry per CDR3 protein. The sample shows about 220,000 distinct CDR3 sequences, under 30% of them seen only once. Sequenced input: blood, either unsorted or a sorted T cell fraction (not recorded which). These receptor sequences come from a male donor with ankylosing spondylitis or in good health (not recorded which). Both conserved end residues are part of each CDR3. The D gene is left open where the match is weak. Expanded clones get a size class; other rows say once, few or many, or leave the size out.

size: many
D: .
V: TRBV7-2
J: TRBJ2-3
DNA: TGTGCCAGCAGCAACCGACAGGACACAGATACGCAGTATTTT
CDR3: CASSNRQDTDTQYF

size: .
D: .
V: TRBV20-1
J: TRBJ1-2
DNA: TGCAGTGCCCCAAAGACGGCGGAGGGGGATGGCTACACCTTC
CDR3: CSAPKTAEGDGYTF

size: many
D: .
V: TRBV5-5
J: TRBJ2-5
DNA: TGTGCCAGCAGTACGGGGACTTTCCAAGAGACCCAGTACTTC
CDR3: CASSTGTFQETQYF

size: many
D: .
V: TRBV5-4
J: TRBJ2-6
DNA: TGTGCCAGCAGCTACTGGTCTGCCGGGGCCAACGTCCTGACTTTC
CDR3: CASSYWSAGANVLTF

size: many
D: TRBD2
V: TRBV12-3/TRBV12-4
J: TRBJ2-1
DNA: TGTGCCAGCAGTCCCACAACAGGGCGGGAGGGCCCGGAGTTCTTC
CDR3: CASSPTTGREGPEFF

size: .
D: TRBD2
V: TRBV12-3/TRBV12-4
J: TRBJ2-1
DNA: TGTGCCAGCAGCTCGGTAGCGGGTATTCGATTCTTC
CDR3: CASSSVAGIRFF

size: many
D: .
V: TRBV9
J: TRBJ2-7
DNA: TGTGCCAGCAGCGTAGAGCCTGGGCGGGCCTACGAGCAGTACTTC
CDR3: CASSVEPGRAYEQYF

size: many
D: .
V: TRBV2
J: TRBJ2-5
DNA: TGTGCCAGCAGTGAGGAGGTAGTGGGGGAGACCCAGTACTTC
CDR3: CASSEEVVGETQYF

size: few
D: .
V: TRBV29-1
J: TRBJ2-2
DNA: TGCAGCGCCTCGGAGATACAAGGCACCGGGGAGCTGTTTTTT
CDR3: CSASEIQGTGELFF

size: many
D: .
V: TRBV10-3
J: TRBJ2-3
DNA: TGTGCCATCAGTGAGTCAACGGTTGGGCGGGACGACACAGATACGCAGTATTTT
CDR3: CAISESTVGRDDTDTQYF

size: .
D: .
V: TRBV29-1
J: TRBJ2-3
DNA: TGCAGCGTTTCGGACTTCACCACAGATACGCAGTATTTT
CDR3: CSVSDFTTDTQYF

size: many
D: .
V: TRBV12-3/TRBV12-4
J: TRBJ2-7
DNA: TGTGCCAGCAGCCGGTCGACCTACGAGCAGTACTTC
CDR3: CASSRSTYEQYF

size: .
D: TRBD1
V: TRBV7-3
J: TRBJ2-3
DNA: TGTGCCAGCAGCTTAATCGGGGACAGGATTTCAGATACGCAGTATTTT
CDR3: CASSLIGDRISDTQYF

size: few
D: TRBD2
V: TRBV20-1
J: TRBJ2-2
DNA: TGCAGTGCTAGAGCGGGACTAGCGGGGAACACCGGGGAGCTGTTTTTT
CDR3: CSARAGLAGNTGELFF

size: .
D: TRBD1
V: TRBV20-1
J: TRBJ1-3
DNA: TGCAGTGCTAACGACAGGGGAGGGTTGGGAAACACCATATATTTT
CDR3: CSANDRGGLGNTIYF

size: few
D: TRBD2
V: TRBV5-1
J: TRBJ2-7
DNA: TGCGCCAGCAGCCGGGACGGGACTAGCGGATCCTACGAGCAGTACTTC
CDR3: CASSRDGTSGSYEQYF

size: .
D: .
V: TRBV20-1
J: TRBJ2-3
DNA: TGCAGTGCTAGAGTGGCTAGCAGAGATACGCAGTATTTT
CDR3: CSARVASRDTQYF

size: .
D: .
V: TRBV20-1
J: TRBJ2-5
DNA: TGCAGTGCAAACGGACAAGGCCAAGAGACCCAGTACTTC
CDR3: CSANGQGQETQYF

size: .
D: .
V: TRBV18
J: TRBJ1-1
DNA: TGTGCCAGCTCAGACAGCCCGAACACTGAAGCTTTCTTT
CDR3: CASSDSPNTEAFF

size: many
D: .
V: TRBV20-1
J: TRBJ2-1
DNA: TGCAGTGCTTTAACAGGGGAAGGTAGCGGGAATGAGCAGTTCTTC
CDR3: CSALTGEGSGNEQFF

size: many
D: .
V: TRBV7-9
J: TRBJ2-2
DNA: TGTGCCAGCAGCTTAGATGTTGTGAACACCGGGGAGCTGTTTTTT
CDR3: CASSLDVVNTGELFF

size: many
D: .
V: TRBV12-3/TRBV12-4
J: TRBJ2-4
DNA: TGTGCCAGCAGTTTAGCGCACCCGGTTCGGAACATTCAGTACTTC
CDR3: CASSLAHPVRNIQYF

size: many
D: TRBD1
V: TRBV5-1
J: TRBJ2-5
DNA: TGCGCCAGCAGCTGGGGACAGACAAAACAAGAGACCCAGTACTTC
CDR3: CASSWGQTKQETQYF

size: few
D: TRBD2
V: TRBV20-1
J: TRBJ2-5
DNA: TGCAGTGCCATTCGAACTAGCGGGTGGCAAGAGACCCAGTACTTC
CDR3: CSAIRTSGWQETQYF

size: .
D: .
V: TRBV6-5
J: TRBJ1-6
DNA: TGTGCCAGCAGTTACCTTGGTTTCGGGAATTCACCCCTCCACTTT
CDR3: CASSYLGFGNSPLHF

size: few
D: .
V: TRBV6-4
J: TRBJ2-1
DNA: TGTGCCAGCAGTGTGGAGGGAACCTACAATGAGCAGTTCTTC
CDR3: CASSVEGTYNEQFF

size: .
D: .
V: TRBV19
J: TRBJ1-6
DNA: TGTGCCAGTCGGCCGTGGCAGAACCATTCACCCCTCCACTTT
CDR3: CASRPWQNHSPLHF

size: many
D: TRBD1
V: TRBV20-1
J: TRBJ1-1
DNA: TGCAGTGCTAGGAGGGGGCTGGAGAACACTGAAGCTTTCTTT
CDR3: CSARRGLENTEAFF

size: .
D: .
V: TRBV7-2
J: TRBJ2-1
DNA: TGTGCCAGCAGCTTAATGACTGGGAACAATGAGCAGTTCTTC
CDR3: CASSLMTGNNEQFF

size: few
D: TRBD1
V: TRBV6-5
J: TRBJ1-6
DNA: TGTGCCAGCAGTTACTTAGTGACGAGGGGGCGTAATTCACCCCTCCACTTT
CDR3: CASSYLVTRGRNSPLHF

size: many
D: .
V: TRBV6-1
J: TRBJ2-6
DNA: TGTGCCAGCAGCCCCCGCAGCTCTGGGGCCAACGTCCTGACTTTC
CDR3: CASSPRSSGANVLTF

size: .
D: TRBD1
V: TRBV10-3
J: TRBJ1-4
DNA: TGTGCCATCAGTGGGACAGGGGGAGGCGAAAAACTGTTTTTT
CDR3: CAISGTGGGEKLFF

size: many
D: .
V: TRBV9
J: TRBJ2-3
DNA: TGTGCCAGCAGCGTTAGCGGAACGAGCACAGATACGCAGTATTTT
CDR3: CASSVSGTSTDTQYF

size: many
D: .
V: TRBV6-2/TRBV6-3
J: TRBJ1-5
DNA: TGTGCCACTGGTTACGTGAGGGTTCAGCCCCAGCATTTT
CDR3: CATGYVRVQPQHF

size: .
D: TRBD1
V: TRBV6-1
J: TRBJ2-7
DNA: TGTGCCAGCAGCCCCGGGACAGGATCCTCCGTTAAGTTC
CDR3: CASSPGTGSSVKF

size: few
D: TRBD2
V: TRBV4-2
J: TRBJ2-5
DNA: TGTGCCAGCAGCCAAGATGGAGTAGCGGGAGGCCCAGAGACCCAGTACTTC
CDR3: CASSQDGVAGGPETQYF

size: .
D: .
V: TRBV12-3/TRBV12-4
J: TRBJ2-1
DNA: TGTGCCAGCAGTTTAAGTCAGGGGAACGATGAGCAGTTCTTC
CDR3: CASSLSQGNDEQFF

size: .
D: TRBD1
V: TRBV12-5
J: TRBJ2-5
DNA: TGTGCTAGTGATATCCCGGGACAGCTACGATCTCAGTACTTC
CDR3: CASDIPGQLRSQYF

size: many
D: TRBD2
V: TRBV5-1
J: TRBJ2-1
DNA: TGCGCCAGCAGCGTTAGCGGGACGAGCTCCTACAATGAGCAGTTCTTC
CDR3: CASSVSGTSSYNEQFF

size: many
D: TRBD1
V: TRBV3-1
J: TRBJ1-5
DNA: TGTGCCAGCAGCCCTGGACAGGGGGTGGGTCAGCCCCAGCATTTT
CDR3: CASSPGQGVGQPQHF

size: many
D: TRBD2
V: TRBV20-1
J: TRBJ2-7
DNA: TGCAGTGCTAGGACTAGCGGGAAGATCTACGAGCAGTACTTC
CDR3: CSARTSGKIYEQYF

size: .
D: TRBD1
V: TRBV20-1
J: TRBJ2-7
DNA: TGCAGTGCTAGAGATCCAGGGGGCTTCGGGGACGAGCAGTACTTC
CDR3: CSARDPGGFGDEQYF

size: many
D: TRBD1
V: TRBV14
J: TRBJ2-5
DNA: TGTGCCAGCAGCGGTGGGACAGCCAACGTTGGGCTGCAAGAGACCCAGTACTTC
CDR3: CASSGGTANVGLQETQYF

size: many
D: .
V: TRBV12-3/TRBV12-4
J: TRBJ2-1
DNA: TGTGCCAGCAGTTCCCCGGGTGAGCAGTTCTTC
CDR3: CASSSPGEQFF

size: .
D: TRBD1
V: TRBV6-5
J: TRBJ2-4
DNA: TGTGCCAGCAGTTCCTCCGGGACAGGGGGCGCGTGGTACTTC
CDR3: CASSSSGTGGAWYF

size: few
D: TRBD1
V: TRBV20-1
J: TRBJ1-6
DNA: TGCAGTGCGTCGACAGGGCCATTGAATTCACCCCTCCACTTT
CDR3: CSASTGPLNSPLHF

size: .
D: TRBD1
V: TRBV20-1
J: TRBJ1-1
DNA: TGCAGTGCAACGGACAGGGGTTACTTTACTGAAGCTTTCTTT
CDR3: CSATDRGYFTEAFF

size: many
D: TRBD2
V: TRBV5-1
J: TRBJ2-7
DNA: TGCGCCAGCAGCTTGCCTAGCGGGTTCGAGCAGTACTTC
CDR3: CASSLPSGFEQYF

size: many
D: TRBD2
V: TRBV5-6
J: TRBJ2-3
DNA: TGTGCCAGCAGCTTGGTACGGGAGGGCCGGAGGGCAGATACGCAGTATTTT
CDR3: CASSLVREGRRADTQYF

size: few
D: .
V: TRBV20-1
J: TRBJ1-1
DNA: TGCAGTGCTAGTGGGGTTTCGGGGTGGAACACTGAAGCTTTCTTT
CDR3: CSASGVSGWNTEAFF

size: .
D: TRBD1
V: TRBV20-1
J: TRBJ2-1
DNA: TGCAGTGCTCAGGGACAGGCTTACAATGAGCAGTTCTTC
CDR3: CSAQGQAYNEQFF

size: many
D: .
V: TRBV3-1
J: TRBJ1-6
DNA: TGTGCCAGCAGCCAAGATACAGCTTGGTCACCCCTCCACTTT
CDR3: CASSQDTAWSPLHF

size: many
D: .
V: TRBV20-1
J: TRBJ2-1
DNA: TGCAGTGCTAGACCCCTCAATGAGCAGTTCTTC
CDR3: CSARPLNEQFF